The 22 T cell receptor beta chains in this list originate from one sample, sequenced in a study of OX40 agonist ivuxolimab in advanced cancers. Libraries were prepared by immunoSEQ multiplex PCR; TCRdb keeps only in-frame clonotypes and omits some of them. The sample gives fewer than 85,000 clones, approximately 86% of which show up once; approximately 2% is in the top ten. The sample here was CD4+ or CD8+ T cells sorted from blood, taken in a trial of the OX40 agonist ivuxolimab. The receptors derive from an adult with an advanced solid tumor such as melanoma, head and neck, liver or kidney cancer.

This chain links TRBV7-2 with TRBJ1-2; 8 positions match TRBD1. The CDR3 is 15 amino acids. The V segment lost 2 bases and the J segment 2 bases; nucleotides outside the gene matches: 4. The germline V gene encodes CDR1 SGHTA and CDR2 FQGNSA. In DNA form, the CDR3 reads TGTGCCAGCAGCTTACGGCAGGGGGCGAACTATGGCTACACCTTC. It yields the protein CASSLRQGANYGYTF.

The chain couples TRBV28 to TRBJ2-1; TRBD2 aligns across 8 bases. This CDR3 has 16 residues. V was clipped by 6 bases and J by 6 bases; unmatched bases: 13. Germline lookup yields CDR1 MDHEN and CDR2 SYDVKM. CDR3 amino acids: CASSLPLAAILNEQFF. DNA of the CDR3: TGTGCCAGCAGCCTCCCACTAGCGGCGATCCTCAATGAGCAGTTCTTC.

The J gene is TRBJ2-1, the V gene TRBV9; D tentatively reads TRBD1 or TRBD2 (6 bases each). Trimming stripped 0 bases from V and 4 bases from J, with 11 bases between. The CDR3 extends over 15 amino acids. Per the germline V gene, CDR1 is SGDLS and CDR2 is YYNGEE. In nucleotides, the CDR3 is TGTGCCAGCAGCGTAGCGGGGGCCGGTTACAATGAGCAGTTCTTC. Its protein is CASSVAGAGYNEQFF.

This clone was seen more than once but under ten times. V and J are TRBV28 and TRBJ1-2; 10 nucleotides line up with TRBD1. The J segment lost 10 bases and the V segment lost 4 bases, leaving 9 bases of the junction unmatched. Germline V lookup: CDR1 MDHEN, CDR2 SYDVKM. CDR3 length equals 14 residues. DNA of the CDR3: TGTGCCAGCAGTTGGGACAGGGGCGTTACTTACTACACCTTC. As protein: CASSWDRGVTYYTF.

J is TRBJ1-3 and V is TRBV6-5; D not certain. With 1 base removed from V and 9 bases from J, the gap between germline ends came to 10 bases. The CDR3 totals 13 residues. Looked up from germline, CDR1 is MNHEY and CDR2 is SVGAGI. The chain's CDR3 is CASSYFRDGTIYF. CDR3 sequence (DNA): TGTGCCAGCAGTTACTTCCGGGATGGCACCATATATTTT.

The chain has TRBV6-1 and TRBJ1-1; D may be TRBD1 (5 bases). The CDR3 consists of 13 residues. The germline V and J ends were trimmed by 6 bases and 1 base, with 9 bases remaining between them. CDR1 is MNHNS and CDR2 is SASEGT in the germline V gene. CDR3 in DNA: TGTGCCAGCAGCGGACACGGGAACACTGAAGCTTTCTTT. The encoded protein is CASSGHGNTEAFF.

The CDR3 loop reads CASSTSSTDTQYF. The CDR3 coding sequence is TGTGCCAGCAGCACATCTAGCACAGATACGCAGTATTTT. The genes are TRBV5-4 and TRBJ2-3; D call uncertain. The CDR3 is 13 amino acids. Germline V gene sequence: CDR1 SGHNT, CDR2 YYREEE (reference sequence). V gave up 4 bases and J gave up 0 bases, with 6 bases separating them.

V is TRBV7-2 and J is TRBJ2-5; tentatively, D is TRBD2 (5 bases). Germline CDR1 SGHTA, CDR2 FQGNSA. V lost 4 bases and J lost 3, with 12 bases in between. The CDR3 extends over 14 amino acids. CDR3 sequence (DNA): TGTGCCAGCAGCTCGAAAGGGCGGGAAGAGACCCAGTACTTC. Its translation is CASSSKGREETQYF.

The chain carries TRBV5-6 and TRBJ2-2, with TRBD2 matching over 11 bases. Germline V CDR1 and CDR2: SGHDT, YYEEEE. V shed 3 bases, J shed 5 bases, and the junction held 9 bases outside the gene matches. This CDR3 region has 17 residues. The CDR3 sequence: CASSSGLAVMETGELFF. The CDR3 region has the DNA TGTGCCAGCAGCTCGGGACTAGCGGTGATGGAAACCGGGGAGCTGTTTTTT.

The CDR3 coding sequence is TGTGCCAGTGCGTCGGGGGCGCGAAACACCATATATTTT. Translating it yields CASASGARNTIYF. The gene calls are TRBV28 and TRBJ1-3; possibly TRBD1 for D (6 bases). The ends were cut back, 9 bases at V and 5 bases at J, with 14 bases in the middle. Germline-derived CDR1 and CDR2 are MDHEN and SYDVKM. The CDR3 contains 13 residues.

V gene TRBV16 combines with J gene TRBJ1-5, with D hard to call. Trimming left V 0 bases short and J 2 bases short, with 11 bases between. This CDR3 has 16 residues. Germline V gene data show CDR1 as KGHSY and CDR2 as FQNENV. DNA for the CDR3: TGTGCCAGCAGCCAATCAGGTGGGCAGGGCAATCAGCCCCAGCATTTT. This sequence encodes CASSQSGGQGNQPQHF.

J is TRBJ1-2 and V is TRBV14; D gene ambiguous. V was shortened by 2 bases and J by 6 bases, with 16 bases between the two germline ends. Germline CDR1 and CDR2: SGHDN and FVKESK. This CDR3 contains 15 residues. The CDR3 nucleotides read TGTGCCAGCAGCCAAATGGGGATCCGTGCGGATGGCTACACCTTC. This translates into CASSQMGIRADGYTF.

This clone was seen only once. The chain combines TRBV5-4 with TRBJ1-2; D is unclear. This CDR3 is built from 14 residues. Germline values: CDR1 SGHNT, CDR2 YYREEE (reference sequence). The germline V and J ends were trimmed by 1 base and 2 bases, with 9 bases remaining between them. The CDR3 DNA follows: TGTGCCAGCAGCTTGCCTTTTGGAAACTATGGCTACACCTTC. Translation gives CASSLPFGNYGYTF.

This clone was observed a handful of times. At one end the junction does not follow the germline gene, possibly because of a read error. This chain connects TRBV2 to TRBJ1-5; D gene ambiguous. The CDR3 consists of 14 residues. Per the germline V gene, CDR1 is SNHLY and CDR2 is FYNNEI. The chain's CDR3 is CASSEGRPNQPQHF. DNA of the CDR3: TGTGCCAGCAGCGAAGGTAGACCCAATCAGCCCCAGCATTTT.

The V gene is TRBV27, the J gene TRBJ1-2; D is undetermined. Germline CDR1 MNHEY, CDR2 SMNVEV (reference sequence). This CDR3 spans 15 amino acids. Trimming shortened V by 4 bases and J by 4 bases, and 16 bases separated the two germline ends. The CDR3 DNA reads TGTGCCAGCAGTTGGGGAGGCGGAGGAGTCTATGGCTACACCTTC. Encoded protein: CASSWGGGGVYGYTF.

This clone was detected once. V usage is TRBV6-1 and J usage is TRBJ1-2, with no clear D. V lost 0 bases and J 5 bases, leaving 13 bases between the germline ends. The CDR3 has 15 amino acids. The germline V gene has CDR1 MNHNS and CDR2 SASEGT. The CDR3 DNA sequence: TGTGCCAGCAGTGAAGCATTAGTGGAGGCGTATGGCTACACCTTC. It codes for CASSEALVEAYGYTF.

The genes are TRBV5-1 and TRBJ1-1, with D possibly matching TRBD1 (6 bases). Trimming took off 0 bases at V and 0 bases at J, with 15 bases between the two ends. In germline, CDR1 is SGHRS, CDR2 YFSETQ. The CDR3 is 17 amino acids. The CDR3 is CASSLEQGRRVNTEAFF. Written as DNA, the CDR3 is TGCGCCAGCAGCTTGGAACAGGGAAGGCGAGTGAACACTGAAGCTTTCTTT.

V and J are TRBV19 and TRBJ1-5; the D gene is possibly TRBD1 (6 bases). CDR1 is LNHDA, CDR2 SQIVND, per germline (reference sequence). This CDR3 is 16 amino acids long. V was shortened by 0 bases and J by 3 bases, with 12 bases between the two germline ends. The CDR3 DNA follows: TGTGCCAGTAGTATAGAACAGGGCCGGTACAATCAGCCCCAGCATTTT. Its translation: CASSIEQGRYNQPQHF. Full variable domain (outside the CDR3, taken from reference TRBV19 and TRBJ1-5): DGGITQSPKYLFRKEGQNVTLSCEQNLNHDAMYWYRQDPGQGLRLIYYSQIVNDFQKGDIAEGYSVSREKKESFPLTVTSAQKNPTAFYLCASSIEQGRYNQPQHFGDGTRLSIL.

For this clone: The same CDR3 arises from other DNA sequences in this sample as well. The chain links TRBV5-1 to TRBJ2-1; 7 nucleotides align to TRBD2. Per germline, CDR1 SGHRS and CDR2 YFSETQ. The CDR3 loop spans 12 amino acids. V shed 4 bases and J 12 bases; nucleotides not matched to a gene: 7. CDR3 amino acids: CASSNEAGPQFF. The CDR3 bases are TGCGCCAGCAGCAATGAAGCGGGGCCGCAGTTCTTC.

The chain couples TRBV27 to TRBJ1-1; 10 nucleotides line up with TRBD1. Germline-derived CDR1 and CDR2 are MNHEY and SMNVEV (reference sequence). V was pared by 6 bases and J by 5 bases, with 6 bases of the junction left unmatched. CDR3 size: 14 residues. The chain's CDR3 is CASRALDRGTEAFF. The CDR3 nucleotides are TGTGCCAGCAGGGCATTGGACAGGGGGACTGAAGCTTTCTTT.

The chain employs TRBV5-4 and TRBJ2-2, with 12 bases matching TRBD2. V dropped 3 bases and J dropped 1; count of bases not matched to a gene: 1. The CDR3 runs 16 residues. Germline-derived CDR1 and CDR2 are SGHNT and YYREEE (reference sequence). The CDR3 here is CASSSTSGGNTGELFF. In DNA form, the CDR3 reads TGTGCCAGCAGCTCGACTAGCGGGGGGAACACCGGGGAGCTGTTTTTT.

The chain employs TRBV6-1 and TRBJ1-4; D not resolved. Germline V gene data show CDR1 as MNHNS and CDR2 as SASEGT. The CDR3 covers 16 residues. The V gene lost 3 bases and the J gene lost 2 bases, with 13 bases spanning the gap. In DNA, the CDR3 is TGTGCCAGCAGTGACTACGCTTTGCCCACTAATGAAAAACTGTTTTTT. As protein: CASSDYALPTNEKLFF.